These T cell receptor beta chains were read from a single sample in a study of T cell responses to AZD1222 COVID-19 vaccine. Data came from immunoSEQ multiplex PCR; TCRdb stores just in-frame clones and leaves some out. Among around 70,000 clones listed, 70% to 90% were seen once. The input for sequencing was peripheral blood, taken 28 days after the second AZD1222 dose. The receptor source for this set is an adult who received the AZD1222 COVID-19 vaccine. Each CDR3 is given with its conserved first and last residue. The D gene is left open where the match is weak. Clone size appears in some rows only: once, few, many, or a class for an expanded clone.

CDR3aa: CASSLAANYEQYF
CDR3nt: TGTGCCAGCAGTTTGGCAGCCAATTACGAGCAGTACTTC
abundance: -
v_gene: TRBV12-3/TRBV12-4
d_gene: -
j_gene: TRBJ2-7

CDR3aa: CASSMDRNYGYTF
CDR3nt: TGTGCCAGTAGTATGGACAGGAACTATGGCTACACCTTC
abundance: -
v_gene: TRBV19
d_gene: TRBD1
j_gene: TRBJ1-2

CDR3aa: CATSDRGRNTDTQYF
CDR3nt: TGTGCCACCAGTGACCGAGGGCGGAACACAGATACGCAGTATTTT
abundance: -
v_gene: TRBV24-1
d_gene: -
j_gene: TRBJ2-3

CDR3aa: CASTGPDRTSNTGELFF
CDR3nt: TGTGCCAGCACAGGTCCCGACAGGACGTCGAACACCGGGGAGCTGTTTTTT
abundance: -
v_gene: TRBV2
d_gene: -
j_gene: TRBJ2-2

CDR3aa: CASTPRQYNQPQHF
CDR3nt: TGTGCCAGTACCCCCAGGCAGTACAATCAGCCCCAGCATTTT
abundance: -
v_gene: TRBV19
d_gene: -
j_gene: TRBJ1-5

CDR3aa: CASNSGRLNTEAFF
CDR3nt: TGTGCCAGCAACTCGGGACGGTTGAACACTGAAGCTTTCTTT
abundance: -
v_gene: TRBV21-1
d_gene: -
j_gene: TRBJ1-1

CDR3aa: CASSDRGRVTDTQYF
CDR3nt: TGTGCCAGCAGTGACCGGGGGCGTGTTACAGATACGCAGTATTTT
abundance: few
v_gene: TRBV6-4
d_gene: -
j_gene: TRBJ2-3

CDR3aa: CASREGLNTEAFF
CDR3nt: TGTGCCAGTAGAGAGGGCTTGAACACTGAAGCTTTCTTT
abundance: -
v_gene: TRBV19
d_gene: -
j_gene: TRBJ1-1

CDR3aa: CASSMRTEAFF
CDR3nt: TGTGCCAGCTCGATGCGGACTGAAGCTTTCTTT
abundance: -
v_gene: TRBV6-5
d_gene: -
j_gene: TRBJ1-1

CDR3aa: CASSSRTGGSGNTIYF
CDR3nt: TGTGCCAGCAGTTCTCGGACAGGGGGGAGTGGAAACACCATATATTTT
abundance: -
v_gene: TRBV27
d_gene: TRBD1
j_gene: TRBJ1-3

CDR3aa: CACSTGDLGQPQHF
CDR3nt: TGTGCCTGCTCGACAGGGGATTTGGGTCAGCCCCAGCATTTT
abundance: -
v_gene: TRBV30
d_gene: TRBD1
j_gene: TRBJ1-5

CDR3aa: CASRRGFSNQPQHF
CDR3nt: TGTGCCAGCCGGAGGGGCTTTAGCAATCAGCCCCAGCATTTT
abundance: -
v_gene: TRBV6-5
d_gene: -
j_gene: TRBJ1-5

CDR3aa: CASSRRTGSGPEKLFF
CDR3nt: TGTGCCAGCAGTCGCCGGACAGGATCGGGACCGGAAAAACTGTTTTTT
abundance: -
v_gene: TRBV27
d_gene: TRBD1
j_gene: TRBJ1-4

CDR3aa: CASSNRQGANYNEQFF
CDR3nt: TGTGCCAGCAGCAACCGACAGGGGGCTAACTACAATGAGCAGTTCTTC
abundance: -
v_gene: TRBV5-8
d_gene: TRBD1
j_gene: TRBJ2-1

CDR3aa: CASSRQGIEAFF
CDR3nt: TGTGCCAGCAGCCGACAGGGGATTGAAGCTTTCTTT
abundance: -
v_gene: TRBV6-2/TRBV6-3
d_gene: TRBD1
j_gene: TRBJ1-1

CDR3aa: CASSSFNQPQHF
CDR3nt: TGTGCCAGCAGCTCCTTCAATCAGCCCCAGCATTTT
abundance: -
v_gene: TRBV7-2
d_gene: -
j_gene: TRBJ1-5

CDR3aa: CASSPPTVSPLHF
CDR3nt: TGTGCCAGCAGCCCCCCGACTGTTTCACCCCTCCACTTT
abundance: -
v_gene: TRBV7-2
d_gene: -
j_gene: TRBJ1-6

CDR3aa: CASSYEAGGRTDTQYF
CDR3nt: TGTGCCAGCAGTTATGAAGCGGGAGGCCGCACAGATACGCAGTATTTT
abundance: -
v_gene: TRBV6-5
d_gene: TRBD2
j_gene: TRBJ2-3

CDR3aa: CASSTAGRQETQYF
CDR3nt: TGTGCCAGCAGCACAGCGGGAAGGCAAGAGACCCAGTACTTC
abundance: -
v_gene: TRBV9
d_gene: TRBD2
j_gene: TRBJ2-5

CDR3aa: CASSTGGAPQETQYF
CDR3nt: TGTGCCAGTAGTACCGGGGGGGCGCCACAGGAGACCCAGTACTTC
abundance: -
v_gene: TRBV19
d_gene: TRBD2
j_gene: TRBJ2-5

CDR3aa: CAWSWDSNQPQHF
CDR3nt: TGTGCCTGGAGTTGGGATAGCAATCAGCCCCAGCATTTT
abundance: few
v_gene: TRBV30
d_gene: -
j_gene: TRBJ1-5

CDR3aa: CASSLGPKETQYF
CDR3nt: TGTGCCAGCAGCTTAGGGCCCAAAGAGACCCAGTACTTC
abundance: -
v_gene: TRBV13
d_gene: -
j_gene: TRBJ2-5

CDR3aa: CASSPTRIYGYTF
CDR3nt: TGTGCCAGCAGCCCAACAAGAATCTATGGCTACACCTTC
abundance: -
v_gene: TRBV5-5
d_gene: -
j_gene: TRBJ1-2

CDR3aa: CASSLDRPYGYTF
CDR3nt: TGCGCCAGCAGCTTGGACAGGCCCTATGGCTACACCTTC
abundance: -
v_gene: TRBV5-1
d_gene: -
j_gene: TRBJ1-2

CDR3aa: CASSQRQGTIGTDTQYF
CDR3nt: TGTGCCAGCAGCCAACGTCAGGGTACGATCGGAACAGATACGCAGTATTTT
abundance: -
v_gene: TRBV3-1/TRBV3-2
d_gene: -
j_gene: TRBJ2-3

CDR3aa: CATSKMGGQPQHF
CDR3nt: TGTGCCACCAGCAAGATGGGGGGACAGCCCCAGCATTTT
abundance: -
v_gene: TRBV15
d_gene: -
j_gene: TRBJ1-5

CDR3aa: CASSRGGAVYSNQPQHF
CDR3nt: TGTGCCAGCAGCCGCGGCGGGGCAGTTTATAGCAATCAGCCCCAGCATTTT
abundance: -
v_gene: TRBV9
d_gene: -
j_gene: TRBJ1-5

CDR3aa: CASSGLAGVGGELFF
CDR3nt: TGTGCCAGCAGCGGACTAGCGGGAGTCGGCGGGGAGCTGTTTTTT
abundance: once
v_gene: TRBV6-5
d_gene: TRBD2
j_gene: TRBJ2-2

CDR3aa: CASSPEVDTEAFF
CDR3nt: TGTGCCAGCAGCCCCGAGGTGGACACTGAAGCTTTCTTT
abundance: few
v_gene: TRBV11-1
d_gene: -
j_gene: TRBJ1-1

CDR3aa: CASSVDSGVAEKLFF
CDR3nt: TGTGCCAGCAGCGTAGACTCAGGGGTGGCGGAAAAACTGTTTTTT
abundance: -
v_gene: TRBV9
d_gene: -
j_gene: TRBJ1-4

CDR3aa: CASSYDSVDTQYF
CDR3nt: TGTGCCAGCAGCTACGATTCGGTAGATACGCAGTATTTT
abundance: -
v_gene: TRBV7-9
d_gene: -
j_gene: TRBJ2-3

CDR3aa: CASSLKGSGSPLHF
CDR3nt: TGTGCCAGCAGCTTGAAAGGGTCCGGGTCACCCCTCCACTTT
abundance: -
v_gene: TRBV5-4
d_gene: -
j_gene: TRBJ1-6

CDR3aa: CASSLTSGQNTGELFF
CDR3nt: TGTGCCAGCAGTCTTACTAGCGGGCAGAACACCGGGGAGCTGTTTTTT
abundance: -
v_gene: TRBV6-2/TRBV6-3
d_gene: TRBD2
j_gene: TRBJ2-2

CDR3aa: CASSSTYTDTQYF
CDR3nt: TGTGCCAGCAGCTCAACTTACACAGATACGCAGTATTTT
abundance: -
v_gene: TRBV13
d_gene: -
j_gene: TRBJ2-3

CDR3aa: CATSRAGMNTEAFF
CDR3nt: TGTGCCACCAGCAGAGCCGGTATGAACACTGAAGCTTTCTTT
abundance: -
v_gene: TRBV15
d_gene: -
j_gene: TRBJ1-1

CDR3aa: CAWEWGGLRDEQFF
CDR3nt: TGTGCCTGGGAATGGGGCGGGCTTCGCGATGAGCAGTTCTTC
abundance: -
v_gene: TRBV30
d_gene: -
j_gene: TRBJ2-1

CDR3aa: CASSPDRGRGEKLFF
CDR3nt: TGTGCCAGCAGCCCGGACAGGGGACGAGGGGAAAAACTGTTTTTT
abundance: -
v_gene: TRBV5-4
d_gene: TRBD1
j_gene: TRBJ1-4

CDR3aa: CASGLGYEQYF
CDR3nt: TGTGCTAGTGGTTTGGGATACGAGCAGTACTTC
abundance: once
v_gene: TRBV12-5
d_gene: -
j_gene: TRBJ2-7

CDR3aa: CASSQDRDYYGYTF
CDR3nt: TGTGCCAGCAGCCAAGACAGGGACTACTATGGCTACACCTTC
abundance: few
v_gene: TRBV3-1/TRBV3-2
d_gene: -
j_gene: TRBJ1-2

CDR3aa: CASSLRRGGAGVSYEQYF
CDR3nt: TGTGCCAGCAGCTTACGGCGAGGCGGAGCGGGAGTCTCCTACGAGCAGTACTTC
abundance: -
v_gene: TRBV7-8
d_gene: TRBD2
j_gene: TRBJ2-7

CDR3aa: CASSPWQVQDSPLHF
CDR3nt: TGCGCCAGCAGCCCCTGGCAGGTTCAGGATTCACCCCTCCACTTT
abundance: -
v_gene: TRBV5-1
d_gene: -
j_gene: TRBJ1-6

CDR3aa: CASSDSGARGGYTF
CDR3nt: TGTGCCAGCAGTGACTCAGGGGCTCGGGGTGGCTACACCTTC
abundance: -
v_gene: TRBV6-5
d_gene: -
j_gene: TRBJ1-2

CDR3aa: CASSETRNTEAFF
CDR3nt: TGTGCCAGCAGTGAGACAAGGAACACTGAAGCTTTCTTT
abundance: -
v_gene: TRBV6-1
d_gene: -
j_gene: TRBJ1-1

CDR3aa: CASSQDKGTGGQPQHF
CDR3nt: TGCGCCAGCAGCCAAGATAAAGGGACAGGGGGACAGCCCCAGCATTTT
abundance: -
v_gene: TRBV4-1
d_gene: TRBD1
j_gene: TRBJ1-5

CDR3aa: CASSQAGAGYTF
CDR3nt: TGTGCCAGCAGCCAAGCAGGGGCTGGCTACACCTTC
abundance: -
v_gene: TRBV3-1/TRBV3-2
d_gene: -
j_gene: TRBJ1-2